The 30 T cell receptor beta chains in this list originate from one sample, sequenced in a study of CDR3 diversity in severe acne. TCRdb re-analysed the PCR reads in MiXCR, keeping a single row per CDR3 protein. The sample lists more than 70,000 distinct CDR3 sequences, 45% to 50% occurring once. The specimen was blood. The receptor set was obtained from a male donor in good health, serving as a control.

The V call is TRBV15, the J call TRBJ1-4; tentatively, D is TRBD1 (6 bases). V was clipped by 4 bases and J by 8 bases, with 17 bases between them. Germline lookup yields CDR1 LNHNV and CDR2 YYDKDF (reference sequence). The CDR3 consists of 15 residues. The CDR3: CATSTEIQGREKLFF. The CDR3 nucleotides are TGTGCCACCAGCACAGAGATACAGGGCCGGGAAAAACTGTTTTTT.

CDR3 sequence (DNA): TGCAGTGCTAGAGAGACTAGCGGGAGGGGAGGGTACAATGAAAAACTGTTTTTT. It specifies CSARETSGRGGYNEKLFF. The gene calls are TRBV20-1 and TRBJ1-4; the D gene is possibly TRBD1 (5 bases). The V gene's germline CDR1 is DFQATT and CDR2 SNEGSKA (reference sequence). The V end was cut by 0 bases, the J end by 5 bases, with 22 bases between. This CDR3 is built from 18 residues.

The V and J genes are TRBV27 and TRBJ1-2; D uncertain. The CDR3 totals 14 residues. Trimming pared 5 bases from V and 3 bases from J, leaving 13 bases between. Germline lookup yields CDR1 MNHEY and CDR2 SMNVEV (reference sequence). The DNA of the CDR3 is TGTGCCAGCAGTGACGGTAACCGAGACTATGGCTACACCTTC. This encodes CASSDGNRDYGYTF.

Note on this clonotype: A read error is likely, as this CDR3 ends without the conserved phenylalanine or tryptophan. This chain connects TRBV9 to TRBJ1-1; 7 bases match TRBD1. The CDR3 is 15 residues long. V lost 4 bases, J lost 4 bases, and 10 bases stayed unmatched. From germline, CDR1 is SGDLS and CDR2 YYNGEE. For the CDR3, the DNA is TGTGCCAGCAGCCCCCGACAGGGTACGGGCACTGAAGCTTTCTCT. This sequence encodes CASSPRQGTGTEAFS.

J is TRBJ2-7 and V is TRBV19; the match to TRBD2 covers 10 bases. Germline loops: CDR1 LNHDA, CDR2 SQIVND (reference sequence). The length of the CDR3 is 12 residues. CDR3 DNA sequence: TGTGCGGGGAGGACTAGCGGATACGAGCAGTACTTC. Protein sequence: CAGRTSGYEQYF.

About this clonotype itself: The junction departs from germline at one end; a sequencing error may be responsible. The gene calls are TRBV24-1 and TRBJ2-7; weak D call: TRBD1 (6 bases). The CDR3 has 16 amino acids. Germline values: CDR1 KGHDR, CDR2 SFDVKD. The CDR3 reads CAASEARQQGIYEQYF. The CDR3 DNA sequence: TGTGCCGCCAGTGAAGCGCGACAGCAGGGGATCTACGAGCAGTACTTC.

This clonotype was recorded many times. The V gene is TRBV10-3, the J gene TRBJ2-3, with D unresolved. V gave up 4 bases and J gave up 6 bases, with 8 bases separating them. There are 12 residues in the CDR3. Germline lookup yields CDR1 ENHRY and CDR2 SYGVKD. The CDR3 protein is CAISALGDTQYF. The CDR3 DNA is TGTGCCATCAGTGCCCTGGGGGATACGCAGTATTTT.

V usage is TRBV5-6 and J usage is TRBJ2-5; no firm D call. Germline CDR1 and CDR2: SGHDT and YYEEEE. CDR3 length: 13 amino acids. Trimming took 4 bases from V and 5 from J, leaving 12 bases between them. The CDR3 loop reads CASSLQTGETQYF. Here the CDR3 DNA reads TGTGCCAGCAGCCTCCAAACCGGGGAGACCCAGTACTTC.

The CDR3 here is CSARKTSGGGNEQFF. Here the CDR3 DNA reads TGCAGTGCTCGCAAGACTAGCGGGGGGGGCAATGAGCAGTTCTTC. V usage is TRBV20-1 and J usage is TRBJ2-1; 14 nucleotides line up with TRBD2. The CDR3 runs 15 residues. V lost 5 bases, J lost 6 bases, and 6 bases stayed unmatched. Germline loops: CDR1 DFQATT, CDR2 SNEGSKA (reference sequence).

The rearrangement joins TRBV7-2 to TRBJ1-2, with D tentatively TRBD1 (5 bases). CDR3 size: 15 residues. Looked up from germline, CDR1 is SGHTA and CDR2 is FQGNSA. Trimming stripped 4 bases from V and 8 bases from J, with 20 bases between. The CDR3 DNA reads TGTGCCAGCAGCTCAGCCCACTGGGGGACCTTGGGCTACACCTTC. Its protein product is CASSSAHWGTLGYTF.

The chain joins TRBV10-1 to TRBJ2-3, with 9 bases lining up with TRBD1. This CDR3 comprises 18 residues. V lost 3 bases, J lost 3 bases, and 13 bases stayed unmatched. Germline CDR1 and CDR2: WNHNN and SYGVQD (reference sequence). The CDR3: CASSDHPPGTGSTDTQYF. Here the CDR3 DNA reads TGCGCCAGCAGTGACCACCCTCCCGGGACAGGGAGTACAGATACGCAGTATTTT.

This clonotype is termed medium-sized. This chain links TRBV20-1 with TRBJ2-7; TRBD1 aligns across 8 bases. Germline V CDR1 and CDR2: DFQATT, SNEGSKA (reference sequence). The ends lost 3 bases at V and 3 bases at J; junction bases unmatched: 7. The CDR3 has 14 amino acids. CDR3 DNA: TGCAGTGCTAGGGGGACAGGCTTGGACTACGAGCAGTACTTC. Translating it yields CSARGTGLDYEQYF.

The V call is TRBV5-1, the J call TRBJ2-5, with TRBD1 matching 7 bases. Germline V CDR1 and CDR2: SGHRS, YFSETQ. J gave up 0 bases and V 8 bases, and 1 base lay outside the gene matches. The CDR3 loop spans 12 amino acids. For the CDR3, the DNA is TGCGCCAGACAGGGGTACCAAGAGACCCAGTACTTC. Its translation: CARQGYQETQYF.

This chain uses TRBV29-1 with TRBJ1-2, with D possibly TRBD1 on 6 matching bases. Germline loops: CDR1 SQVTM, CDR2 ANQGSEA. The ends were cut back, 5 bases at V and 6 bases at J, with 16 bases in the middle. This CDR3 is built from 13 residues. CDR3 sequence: CSVTPRGADGYTF. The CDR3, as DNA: TGCAGCGTTACACCGAGGGGGGCCGATGGCTACACCTTC.

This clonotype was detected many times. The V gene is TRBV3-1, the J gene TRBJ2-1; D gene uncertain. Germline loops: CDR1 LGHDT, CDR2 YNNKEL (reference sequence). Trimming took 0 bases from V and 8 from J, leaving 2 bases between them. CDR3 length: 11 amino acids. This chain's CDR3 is CASSQEYEQFF. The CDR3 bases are TGTGCCAGCAGCCAAGAATATGAGCAGTTCTTC.

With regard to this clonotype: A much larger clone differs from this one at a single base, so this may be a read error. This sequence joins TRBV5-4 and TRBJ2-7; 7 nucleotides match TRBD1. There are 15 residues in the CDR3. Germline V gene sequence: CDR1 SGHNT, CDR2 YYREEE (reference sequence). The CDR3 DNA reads TGTGCCAGCAGCCCAGGGGGAAGGGGGCGCCTCGAGCGGTACTTC. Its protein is CASSPGGRGRLERYF.

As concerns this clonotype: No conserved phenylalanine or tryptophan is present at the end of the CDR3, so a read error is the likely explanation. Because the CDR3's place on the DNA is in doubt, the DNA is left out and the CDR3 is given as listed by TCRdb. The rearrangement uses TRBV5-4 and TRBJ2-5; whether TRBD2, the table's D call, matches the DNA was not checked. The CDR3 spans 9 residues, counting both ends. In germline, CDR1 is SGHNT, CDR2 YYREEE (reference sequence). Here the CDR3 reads CASSQVAGG.

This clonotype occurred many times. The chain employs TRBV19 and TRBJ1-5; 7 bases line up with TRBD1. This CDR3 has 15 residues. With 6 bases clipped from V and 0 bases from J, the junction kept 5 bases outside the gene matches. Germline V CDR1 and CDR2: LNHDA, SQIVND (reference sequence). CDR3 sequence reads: CASSKGDSSNQPQHF. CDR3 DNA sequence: TGTGCCAGTAGCAAAGGGGACAGTAGCAATCAGCCCCAGCATTTT.

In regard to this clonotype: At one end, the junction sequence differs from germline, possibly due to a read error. CDR3: CASSASGTGGHTF. In nucleotides, the CDR3 is TGTGCCAGCAGCGCATCCGGGACAGGTGGCCACACCTTC. The chain combines TRBV9 with TRBJ1-2, with 8 bases lining up with TRBD1. Germline V CDR1 and CDR2: SGDLS, YYNGEE. This CDR3 spans 13 amino acids.

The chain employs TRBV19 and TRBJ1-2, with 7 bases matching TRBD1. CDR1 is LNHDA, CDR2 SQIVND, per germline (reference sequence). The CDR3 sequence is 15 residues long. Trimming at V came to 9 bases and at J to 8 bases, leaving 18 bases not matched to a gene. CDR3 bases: TGTGCCAGCGCAGGGGGGGCGCGTAGAACGAGGGGCTACACCTTC. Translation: CASAGGARRTRGYTF.

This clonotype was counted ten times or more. The CDR3 DNA reads TGCAGTGCTAGACCTTGGGAATGGGCTAGCGGGGGGGCGGTCGGGGAGCTGTTTTTT. It codes for CSARPWEWASGGAVGELFF. The V gene is TRBV20-1, the J gene TRBJ2-2; 12 positions match TRBD2. Per germline, CDR1 DFQATT and CDR2 SNEGSKA (reference sequence). The CDR3 is 19 amino acids. V lost 2 bases and J lost 7; bases outside the gene matches: 17.

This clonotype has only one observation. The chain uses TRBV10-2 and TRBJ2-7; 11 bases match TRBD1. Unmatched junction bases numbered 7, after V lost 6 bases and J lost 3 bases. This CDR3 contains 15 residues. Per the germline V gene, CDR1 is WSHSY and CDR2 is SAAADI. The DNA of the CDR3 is TGCGCCAGCAGGTCCGGGACAGGGGGAAACTACGAGCAGTACTTC. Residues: CASRSGTGGNYEQYF.

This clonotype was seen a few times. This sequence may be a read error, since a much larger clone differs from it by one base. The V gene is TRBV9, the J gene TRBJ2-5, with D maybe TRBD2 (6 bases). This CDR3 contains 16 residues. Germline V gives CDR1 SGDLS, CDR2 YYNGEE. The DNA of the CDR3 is TGTGCCAGCAGCGGCCCTCTGCTAGCGAGTTCCGGGACCCCGTACTTC. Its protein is CASSGPLLASSGTPYF.

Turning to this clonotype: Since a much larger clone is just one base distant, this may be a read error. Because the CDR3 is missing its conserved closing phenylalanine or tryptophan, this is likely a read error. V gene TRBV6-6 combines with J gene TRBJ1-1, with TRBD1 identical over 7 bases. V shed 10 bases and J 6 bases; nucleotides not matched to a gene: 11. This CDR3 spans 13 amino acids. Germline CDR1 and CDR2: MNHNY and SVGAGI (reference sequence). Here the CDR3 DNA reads TGTGCCATTAGGACAGGTCCCATGCCTGAAGCTTTCCTT. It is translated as CAIRTGPMPEAFL.

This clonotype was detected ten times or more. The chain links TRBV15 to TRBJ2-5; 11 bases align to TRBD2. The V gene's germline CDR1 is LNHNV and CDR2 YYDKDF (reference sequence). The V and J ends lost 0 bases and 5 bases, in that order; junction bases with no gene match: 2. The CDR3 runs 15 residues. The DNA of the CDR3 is TGTGCCACCAGCAGAGATCGACTAGCGGGGGAGACCCAGTACTTC. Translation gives CATSRDRLAGETQYF.

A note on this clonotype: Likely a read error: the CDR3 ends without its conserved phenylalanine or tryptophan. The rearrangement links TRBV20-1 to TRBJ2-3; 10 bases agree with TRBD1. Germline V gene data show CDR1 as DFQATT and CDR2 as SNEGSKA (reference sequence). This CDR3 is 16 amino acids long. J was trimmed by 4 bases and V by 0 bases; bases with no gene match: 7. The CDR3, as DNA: TGCAGTGCTAGAGACCCGACAGGGGGCGTGGCAGATACGCAGTATTCT. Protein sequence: CSARDPTGGVADTQYS.

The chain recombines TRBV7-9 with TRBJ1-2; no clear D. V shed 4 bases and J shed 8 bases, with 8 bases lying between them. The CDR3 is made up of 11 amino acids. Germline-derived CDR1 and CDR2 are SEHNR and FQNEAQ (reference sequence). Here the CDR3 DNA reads TGTGCCAGCAGCTCCCTAGGGGGCTACACCTTC. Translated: CASSSLGGYTF. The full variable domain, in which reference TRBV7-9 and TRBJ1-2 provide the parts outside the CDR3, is DTGVSQNPRHKITKRGQNVTFRCDPISEHNRLYWYRQTLGQGPEFLTYFQNEAQLEKSRLLSDRFSAERPKGSFSTLEIQRTEQGDSAMYLCASSSLGGYTFGSGTRLTVV.

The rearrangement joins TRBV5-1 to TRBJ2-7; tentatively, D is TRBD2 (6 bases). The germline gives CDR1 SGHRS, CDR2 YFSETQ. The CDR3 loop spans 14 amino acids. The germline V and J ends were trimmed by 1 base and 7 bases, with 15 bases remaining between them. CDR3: CASSLLVAEREQYF. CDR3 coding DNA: TGCGCCAGCAGCTTGTTGGTAGCGGAAAGGGAGCAGTACTTC.

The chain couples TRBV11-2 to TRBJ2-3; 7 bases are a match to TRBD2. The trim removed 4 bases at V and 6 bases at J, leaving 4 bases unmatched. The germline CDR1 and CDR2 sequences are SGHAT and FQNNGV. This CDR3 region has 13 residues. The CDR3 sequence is CASSSAGADTQYF. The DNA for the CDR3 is TGTGCCAGCAGCTCGGCGGGAGCCGATACGCAGTATTTT.

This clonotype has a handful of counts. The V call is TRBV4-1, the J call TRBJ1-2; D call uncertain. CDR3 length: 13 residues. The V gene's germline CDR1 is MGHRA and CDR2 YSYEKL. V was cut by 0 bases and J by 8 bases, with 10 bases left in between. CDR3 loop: CASSQERSGGYTF. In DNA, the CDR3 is TGCGCCAGCAGCCAAGAACGGTCCGGCGGCTACACCTTC.